The 18 T cell receptor beta chains below were found in one sample sequenced in a study of post-analysis software for immune sequencing data. The library was made from cDNA and included unique molecular identifiers. TCRdb re-analysed the PCR reads in MiXCR, keeping a single row per CDR3 protein. Of roughly 540,000 distinct CDR3 sequences in the sample, around a third are singletons; the top ten hold approximately 5.4%. Findings and caveats of the study: TRBV segments more frequent in patients than in controls numbered about 5 and included TRBV5-6, TRBV5-1 and TRBV20-1.

These TCRs' antigens remain unknown. Source material: blood. The source is a girl under 18 with multiple sclerosis.

The chain combines TRBV19 with TRBJ1-2; a possible D gene is TRBD1 (6 bases). Trimming removed 7 bases at V and 4 bases at J, with 19 bases between. CDR1 LNHDA and CDR2 SQIVND come from the germline V gene (reference sequence). The CDR3 has 15 amino acids. CDR3 bases: TGTGCCAGTATTTCTTTTGAGGGAGGGGGCTATGGCTACACCTTC. Its protein product is CASISFEGGGYGYTF.

The CDR3 bases are TGTGCCAGCAGCCAATCTGTCGGGTGGGGTACAGGGACCCAACAGCCCCAGCATTTT. Residues: CASSQSVGWGTGTQQPQHF. The chain links TRBV16 to TRBJ1-5, with D perhaps matching TRBD1 (6 bases). Looked up from germline, CDR1 is KGHSY and CDR2 is FQNENV. The V gene lost 0 bases and the J gene lost 7 bases, with 25 bases spanning the gap. There are 19 residues in the CDR3.

This clonotype was picked up a small number of times. The CDR3 DNA reads TGTGCCAGCAGCTTAGACTACCCCGGGTTCCAGGACGAGCAGTACTTC. As protein: CASSLDYPGFQDEQYF. This chain uses TRBV13 with TRBJ2-7; D not resolved. The CDR3 is 16 residues long. The germline V gene has CDR1 PRHDT and CDR2 FYEKMQ (reference sequence). The V end lost 1 base, the J end lost 5 bases, and 18 bases lay between the germline ends.

This chain uses TRBV5-1 with TRBJ2-3; D perhaps matches TRBD2 (6 bases). The CDR3 runs 14 residues. Germline CDR1 and CDR2: SGHRS and YFSETQ. V gave up 2 bases and J gave up 6 bases, with 13 bases separating them. The CDR3 DNA is TGCGCCAGCAGCTTAACTACTAGCTCTGATACGCAGTATTTT. The encoded protein is CASSLTTSSDTQYF.

This clonotype showed up just a few times. The chain carries TRBV7-6 and TRBJ1-5, with D possibly TRBD1 on 6 matching bases. Germline CDR1 is SGHVS and CDR2 is FNYEAQ. V lost 4 bases to trimming and J lost 6 bases, with 19 bases between them. The CDR3 spans 16 residues. This chain's CDR3 is CASSWRPGATPQPQHF. The CDR3 DNA is TGTGCCAGCAGCTGGAGACCGGGGGCAACCCCTCAGCCCCAGCATTTT.

There are a few counts of this clonotype. The chain employs TRBV12-3 or TRBV12-4 and TRBJ2-5, with 14 bases lining up with TRBD2. The CDR3 is made up of 16 amino acids. Unmatched junction bases numbered 7, after V lost 5 bases and J lost 5 bases. This chain's CDR3 is CASSPGTSGGSETQYF. In DNA, the CDR3 is TGTGCCAGCAGTCCCGGGACTAGCGGGGGATCCGAGACCCAGTACTTC.

The CDR3 region has the DNA TGTGCCAGCAGCTCGGGACAGGGTGATGGCTACACCTTC. This translates into CASSSGQGDGYTF. The chain recombines TRBV7-3 with TRBJ1-2, with TRBD1 matching over 9 bases. CDR3 length equals 13 residues. Per the germline V gene, CDR1 is SGHTA and CDR2 is FQGTGA. Unmatched junction bases numbered 3, after V lost 4 bases and J lost 6 bases. The variable domain in full, with the rest retrieved from reference TRBV7-3 and TRBJ1-2, is GAGVSQTPSNKVTEKGKYVELRCDPISGHTALYWYRQSLGQGPEFLIYFQGTGAADDSGLPNDRFFAVRPEGSVSTLKIQRTERGDSAVYLCASSSGQGDGYTFGSGTRLTVV.

CDR3 residues: CASSQVSGPNQPQHF. CDR3 nucleotides: TGTGCCAGCAGCCAAGTTTCGGGGCCTAATCAGCCCCAGCATTTT. The rearrangement joins TRBV3-1 to TRBJ1-5; weak D call: TRBD1 (5 bases). From germline, CDR1 is LGHDT and CDR2 YNNKEL (reference sequence). The CDR3 is made up of 15 amino acids. Trimming removed 1 base from V and 4 bases from J, with 11 bases in between.

The rearrangement links TRBV19 to TRBJ2-3, with 11 positions matching TRBD2. CDR3 length: 19 residues. V trimming: 0 bases; J trimming: 0 bases; junction bases outside the gene matches: 8. CDR1 and CDR2 (germline): LNHDA, SQIVND (reference sequence). CDR3 sequence (DNA): TGTGCCAGTAGTATAGAAATACTACTAGCGGGGGTGAGCACAGATACGCAGTATTTT. Amino acids: CASSIEILLAGVSTDTQYF.

The rearrangement uses TRBV29-1 and TRBJ1-2; 7 positions agree with TRBD1. This CDR3 is built from 12 residues. CDR1 is SQVTM and CDR2 is ANQGSEA in the germline V gene. J gave up 2 bases and V 6 bases, and 3 bases lay outside the gene matches. The CDR3 here is CSVLTGNYGYTF. CDR3 DNA sequence: TGCAGCGTCCTGACAGGGAACTATGGCTACACCTTC.

The gene calls are TRBV6-5 and TRBJ2-5, with D unresolved. The V and J ends lost 0 bases and 4 bases respectively, with 12 bases between them. This CDR3 has 15 residues. In germline, CDR1 is MNHEY, CDR2 SVGAGI. CDR3 in DNA: TGTGCCAGCAGTTACTCGAGCCCACCGAGAGAGACCCAGTACTTC. Its translation is CASSYSSPPRETQYF.

This clonotype has more than one count but fewer than ten. The genes are TRBV5-8 and TRBJ2-7; D is uncertain. This CDR3 comprises 16 residues. Germline CDR1 SGHTS, CDR2 YDEGEE. V was clipped by 4 bases and J by 2 bases, with 19 bases between them. CDR3 coding DNA: TGTGCCAGCAGCCCATTCCTTACTACCGAAGCCTACGAGCAGTACTTC. This sequence encodes CASSPFLTTEAYEQYF.

The chain combines TRBV12-3 or TRBV12-4 with TRBJ1-1; D may be TRBD1 (6 bases). V gave up 2 bases and J gave up 4 bases, with 14 bases separating them. This CDR3 is 15 amino acids long. The CDR3 protein is CASSLKGVQGTEAFF. The CDR3 DNA follows: TGTGCCAGCAGTTTAAAGGGGGTTCAGGGCACTGAAGCTTTCTTT.

CDR3 DNA sequence: TGTGCCAGCAGCCAAGATCATCAGGCAGGGTCGTATCTCCACTTT. Residues: CASSQDHQAGSYLHF. The genes are TRBV4-2 and TRBJ1-6; D possibly corresponds to TRBD1 (5 bases). V lost 0 bases to trimming and J lost 16 bases, with 19 bases between them. CDR3 length: 15 residues. Germline V gene data show CDR1 as LGHNA and CDR2 as YNFKEQ.

This clonotype was observed a handful of times. The genes are TRBV29-1 and TRBJ1-3; D not resolved. Trimming took off 2 bases at V and 4 bases at J, with 12 bases between the two ends. This CDR3 contains 14 residues. Germline V gene lookup returns CDR1 SQVTM and CDR2 ANQGSEA. The CDR3 coding sequence is TGCAGCGTTGAACTCGCCGACCTGGGAAACACCATATATTTT. This codes for CSVELADLGNTIYF.

The chain combines TRBV20-1 with TRBJ2-3; 12 bases are a match to TRBD2. The length of the CDR3 is 16 residues. Germline lookup yields CDR1 DFQATT and CDR2 SNEGSKA (reference sequence). J was trimmed by 6 bases and V by 3 bases; bases with no gene match: 10. The CDR3: CSASPITSGGLDTQYF. CDR3 bases: TGCAGTGCTAGTCCCATAACTAGCGGGGGGTTGGATACGCAGTATTTT.

In this sample, this clonotype turned up many times. This rearrangement joins TRBV29-1 to TRBJ1-2; D not certain. Germline-derived CDR1 and CDR2 are SQVTM and ANQGSEA. The V gene lost 0 bases and the J gene lost 0 bases, with 11 bases spanning the gap. The CDR3 sequence is 15 residues long. The CDR3 DNA sequence: TGCAGCGTTGAAGATTTGCGACCTCCTAACTATGGCTACACCTTC. Its translation is CSVEDLRPPNYGYTF.

This clonotype was counted between two and nine times. The V gene is TRBV28, the J gene TRBJ2-1, with unresolved D. Germline values: CDR1 MDHEN, CDR2 SYDVKM. The CDR3 has 15 residues. This CDR3 is CATSGWRISYNEQFF. The CDR3 bases are TGTGCTACCTCCGGGTGGCGAATTTCCTACAATGAGCAGTTCTTC.